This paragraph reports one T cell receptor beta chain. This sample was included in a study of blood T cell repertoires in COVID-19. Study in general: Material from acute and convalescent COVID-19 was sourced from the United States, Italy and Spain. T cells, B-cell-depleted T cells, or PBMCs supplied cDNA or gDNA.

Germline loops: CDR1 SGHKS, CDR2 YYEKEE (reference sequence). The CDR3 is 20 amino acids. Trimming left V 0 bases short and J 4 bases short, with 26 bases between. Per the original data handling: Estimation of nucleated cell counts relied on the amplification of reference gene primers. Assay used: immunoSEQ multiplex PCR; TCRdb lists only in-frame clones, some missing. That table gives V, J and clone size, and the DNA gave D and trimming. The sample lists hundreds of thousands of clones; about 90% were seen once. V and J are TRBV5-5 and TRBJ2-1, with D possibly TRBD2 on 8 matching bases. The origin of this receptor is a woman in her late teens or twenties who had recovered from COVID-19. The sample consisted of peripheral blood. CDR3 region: CASSLAPGQASAGGYNEQFF. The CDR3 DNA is TGTGCCAGCAGCTTGGCCCCCGGACAGGCTTCCGCGGGGGGTTACAATGAGCAGTTCTTC.